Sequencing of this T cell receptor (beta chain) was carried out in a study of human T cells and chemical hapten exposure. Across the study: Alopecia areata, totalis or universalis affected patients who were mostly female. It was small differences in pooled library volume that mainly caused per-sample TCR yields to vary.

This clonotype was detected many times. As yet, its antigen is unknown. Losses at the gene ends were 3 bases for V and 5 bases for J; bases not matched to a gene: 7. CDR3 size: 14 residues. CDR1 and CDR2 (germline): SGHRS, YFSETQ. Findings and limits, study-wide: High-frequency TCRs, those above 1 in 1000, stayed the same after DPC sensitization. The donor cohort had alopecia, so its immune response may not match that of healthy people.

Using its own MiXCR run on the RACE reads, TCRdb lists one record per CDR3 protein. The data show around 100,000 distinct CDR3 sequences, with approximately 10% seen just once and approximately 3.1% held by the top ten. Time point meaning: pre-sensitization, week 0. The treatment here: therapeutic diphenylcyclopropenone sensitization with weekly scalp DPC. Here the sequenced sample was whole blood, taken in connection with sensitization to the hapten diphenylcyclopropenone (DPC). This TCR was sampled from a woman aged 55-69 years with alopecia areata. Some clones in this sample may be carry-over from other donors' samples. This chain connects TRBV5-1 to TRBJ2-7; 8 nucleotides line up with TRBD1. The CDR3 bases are TGCGCCAGCAGCTCCGAACCGGACAGGGACGAGCAGTACTTC. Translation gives CASSSEPDRDEQYF.